This TCR beta chain was found in a study of control samples from healthy donors and cancer patients. Clones were read by immunoSEQ multiplex PCR, and TCRdb kept only the in-frame ones, dropping some. Among 180,000 or so clones, about 93% were seen once, and the ten largest hold approximately 4%. V was clipped by 6 bases and J by 0 bases; unmatched bases: 7. Germline CDR1 is MNHEY and CDR2 is SVGAGI. The CDR3 runs to 15 residues. Source material: blood. The chain joins TRBV6-5 to TRBJ1-1, with 7 bases matching TRBD1. This clonotype was obtained from a woman in her sixties or seventies in good health. This CDR3 reads CASRPRDSMNTEAFF. DNA of the CDR3: TGTGCCAGCAGACCCCGGGACAGCATGAACACTGAAGCTTTCTTT.